The rows below give T cell receptor beta chains drawn from one sample of a study of blood T cell repertoires in COVID-19. Sequencing was performed with immunoSEQ multiplex PCR; in TCRdb, only in-frame clones are kept and a portion is missing. The data hold 45,000 or so clones, with 87% observed a single time. The sequencing sample was made of peripheral blood. The receptors originated from a man between 35 and 55 years old with COVID-19, enrolled during active disease. Both conserved end residues are part of each CDR3. The order of the fields is V gene, CDR3 length, J gene, clone size, D gene, CDR3 DNA, CDR3 protein. A D gene is named only where the DNA matches it firmly. Size is stated for part of the rows, as once, few or many counts, or as a class when the clone is expanded.

v_call: TRBV11-3; cdr3_length: 15; j_call: TRBJ2-7; clone_size: NA; d_call: TRBD1; cdr3_nt: TGTGCCAGCAGCTTCTCCAGGGACAGGGCTTACGAGCAGTACTTC; cdr3_aa: CASSFSRDRAYEQYF
v_call: TRBV4-2; cdr3_length: 17; j_call: TRBJ1-1; clone_size: NA; d_call: NA; cdr3_nt: TGTGCCAGCAGCCCACAAACGGGGATGGCGATGAACACTGAAGCTTTCTTT; cdr3_aa: CASSPQTGMAMNTEAFF
v_call: TRBV29-1; cdr3_length: 14; j_call: TRBJ2-7; clone_size: NA; d_call: TRBD2; cdr3_nt: TGCAGCGTTGACGGACTAGCGGGAGCCTACGAGCAGTACTTC; cdr3_aa: CSVDGLAGAYEQYF
v_call: TRBV6-4; cdr3_length: 14; j_call: TRBJ2-2; clone_size: NA; d_call: NA; cdr3_nt: TGTGCCAGCAGAAGACTGGTGAACACCGGGGAGCTGTTTTTT; cdr3_aa: CASRRLVNTGELFF
v_call: TRBV13; cdr3_length: 14; j_call: TRBJ2-5; clone_size: NA; d_call: NA; cdr3_nt: TGTGCCAGCAGCTTATCGGGGGTACAAGAGACCCAGTACTTC; cdr3_aa: CASSLSGVQETQYF
v_call: TRBV7-9; cdr3_length: 15; j_call: TRBJ1-5; clone_size: NA; d_call: NA; cdr3_nt: TGTGCCAGCAGCTTAGAGGGGGGGTTCGGTCAGCCCCAGCATTTT; cdr3_aa: CASSLEGGFGQPQHF
v_call: TRBV15; cdr3_length: 13; j_call: TRBJ2-5; clone_size: NA; d_call: TRBD2; cdr3_nt: TGTGCCACCAGCAGGGCGGGGGAAGAGACCCAGTACTTC; cdr3_aa: CATSRAGEETQYF
v_call: TRBV2; cdr3_length: 18; j_call: TRBJ2-7; clone_size: NA; d_call: NA; cdr3_nt: TGTGCCAGCAGTGAAAGGGGGGGGTGGCTAGCCATATCCTACGAGCAGTACTTC; cdr3_aa: CASSERGGWLAISYEQYF
v_call: TRBV4-2; cdr3_length: 14; j_call: TRBJ2-7; clone_size: NA; d_call: NA; cdr3_nt: TGTGCCAGCAGCTTCCCGGGATCCACCTACGAGCAGTACTTC; cdr3_aa: CASSFPGSTYEQYF
v_call: TRBV4-1; cdr3_length: 13; j_call: TRBJ2-7; clone_size: NA; d_call: TRBD2; cdr3_nt: TGCGCCAGCAGTGGGACTAGCGGTTACGAGCAGTACTTC; cdr3_aa: CASSGTSGYEQYF
v_call: TRBV13; cdr3_length: 16; j_call: TRBJ2-2; clone_size: NA; d_call: NA; cdr3_nt: TGTGCCAGCAGCCCGGGACTCTCCTACAACACCGGGGAGCTGTTTTTT; cdr3_aa: CASSPGLSYNTGELFF
v_call: TRBV5-1; cdr3_length: 15; j_call: TRBJ1-1; clone_size: NA; d_call: NA; cdr3_nt: TGCGCCAGCAGCCTCGGGACAACCCAGAACACTGAAGCTTTCTTT; cdr3_aa: CASSLGTTQNTEAFF
v_call: TRBV5-1; cdr3_length: 14; j_call: TRBJ1-1; clone_size: once; d_call: TRBD1; cdr3_nt: TGCGCCAGCAGCACGGGACAGGCTAACACTGAAGCTTTCTTT; cdr3_aa: CASSTGQANTEAFF
v_call: TRBV11-2; cdr3_length: 14; j_call: TRBJ1-4; clone_size: NA; d_call: TRBD1; cdr3_nt: TGTGCCAGCAGCTTGGGGACAGTTAATGAAAAACTGTTTTTT; cdr3_aa: CASSLGTVNEKLFF
v_call: TRBV6-1; cdr3_length: 17; j_call: TRBJ2-5; clone_size: NA; d_call: NA; cdr3_nt: TGTGCCAGCAGTGAAGAGATCTGGAAGCTAGTCGGGGGGACCCAGTACTTC; cdr3_aa: CASSEEIWKLVGGTQYF
v_call: TRBV19; cdr3_length: 16; j_call: TRBJ2-1; clone_size: NA; d_call: TRBD1; cdr3_nt: TGTGCCAGTAGTATAGGGACAGGGGGCCCCTACAATGAGCAGTTCTTC; cdr3_aa: CASSIGTGGPYNEQFF
v_call: TRBV7-3; cdr3_length: 13; j_call: TRBJ1-2; clone_size: NA; d_call: TRBD1; cdr3_nt: TGTGCCAGCAGCCCCGGGACAGGATCAGGCTACACCTTC; cdr3_aa: CASSPGTGSGYTF
v_call: TRBV28; cdr3_length: 15; j_call: TRBJ2-3; clone_size: NA; d_call: TRBD1; cdr3_nt: TGTGCCAGCAGTCTGTGGACAGGGGCCGGAGATACGCAGTATTTT; cdr3_aa: CASSLWTGAGDTQYF
v_call: TRBV10-3; cdr3_length: 12; j_call: TRBJ1-1; clone_size: few; d_call: NA; cdr3_nt: TGTGCCATCAGTGAGGGGAGGGGTAAAGCTTTCTTT; cdr3_aa: CAISEGRGKAFF
v_call: TRBV19; cdr3_length: 14; j_call: TRBJ1-2; clone_size: few; d_call: TRBD1; cdr3_nt: TGTGCCAGTAGTACTGGGACAGGTAGAGGTGGCTACACCTTC; cdr3_aa: CASSTGTGRGGYTF
v_call: TRBV9; cdr3_length: 14; j_call: TRBJ1-6; clone_size: NA; d_call: TRBD1; cdr3_nt: TGTGCCAGCAGCGTGGGACAGGGGAATTCACCCCTCCACTTT; cdr3_aa: CASSVGQGNSPLHF
v_call: TRBV7-9; cdr3_length: 15; j_call: TRBJ2-3; clone_size: NA; d_call: TRBD1; cdr3_nt: TGTGCCAGCAGCTCGGGACAGGCAAGCACAGATACGCAGTATTTT; cdr3_aa: CASSSGQASTDTQYF
v_call: TRBV14; cdr3_length: 16; j_call: TRBJ2-5; clone_size: NA; d_call: TRBD1; cdr3_nt: TGTGCCAGCAGCCAAGATCGGCACAGGGGGTTTGGGACCCAGTACTTC; cdr3_aa: CASSQDRHRGFGTQYF
v_call: TRBV15; cdr3_length: 14; j_call: TRBJ2-7; clone_size: once; d_call: TRBD1; cdr3_nt: TGTGCCACCAGCACCGACAGGGGCAACTACGAGCAGTACTTC; cdr3_aa: CATSTDRGNYEQYF
v_call: TRBV9; cdr3_length: 11; j_call: TRBJ2-7; clone_size: NA; d_call: TRBD2; cdr3_nt: TGTGCCAGCGGGGGGGGTACCGAGCAGTACTTC; cdr3_aa: CASGGGTEQYF
v_call: TRBV19; cdr3_length: 16; j_call: TRBJ2-7; clone_size: NA; d_call: NA; cdr3_nt: TGTGCCAGTAGTCGCGGGTTTGGGATCAGTCCCTACGAGCAGTACTTC; cdr3_aa: CASSRGFGISPYEQYF
v_call: TRBV2; cdr3_length: 13; j_call: TRBJ1-5; clone_size: NA; d_call: NA; cdr3_nt: TGTGCCAGCAGCGGCAGGAGCAATCAGCCCCAGCATTTT; cdr3_aa: CASSGRSNQPQHF
v_call: TRBV7-9; cdr3_length: 12; j_call: TRBJ2-7; clone_size: NA; d_call: NA; cdr3_nt: TGTGCCAGCCGACAGAACTCCTACGAGCAGTACTTC; cdr3_aa: CASRQNSYEQYF
v_call: TRBV4-1; cdr3_length: 15; j_call: TRBJ1-1; clone_size: NA; d_call: NA; cdr3_nt: TGCGCCAGCAGCCAAGATGAGGGACAGAACACTGAAGCTTTCTTT; cdr3_aa: CASSQDEGQNTEAFF
v_call: TRBV25-1; cdr3_length: 16; j_call: TRBJ1-2; clone_size: NA; d_call: NA; cdr3_nt: TGTGCCAGCAGTCAAGGAGGTGTTCGGTCTAACTATGGCTACACCTTC; cdr3_aa: CASSQGGVRSNYGYTF
v_call: TRBV5-6; cdr3_length: 14; j_call: TRBJ1-2; clone_size: NA; d_call: NA; cdr3_nt: TGTGCCAGCAGCTTGGGACAACTTAACTATGGCTACACCTTC; cdr3_aa: CASSLGQLNYGYTF
v_call: TRBV30; cdr3_length: 14; j_call: TRBJ1-1; clone_size: once; d_call: NA; cdr3_nt: TGTGCCTGGAAGACAGGACATATTAACACTGAAGCTTTCTTT; cdr3_aa: CAWKTGHINTEAFF
v_call: TRBV7-2; cdr3_length: 14; j_call: TRBJ1-5; clone_size: NA; d_call: TRBD1; cdr3_nt: TGTGCCAGCAGCCCTAGACAGGGTGGGCAGCCCCAGCATTTT; cdr3_aa: CASSPRQGGQPQHF
v_call: TRBV24-1; cdr3_length: 13; j_call: TRBJ1-1; clone_size: NA; d_call: TRBD1; cdr3_nt: TGTGCCACCAGTGCCCAGACAGGGGTTGAAGCTTTCTTT; cdr3_aa: CATSAQTGVEAFF
v_call: TRBV7-2; cdr3_length: 12; j_call: TRBJ1-1; clone_size: NA; d_call: NA; cdr3_nt: TGTGCCAGCAGCTATGGGGGCCGCGAAGCTTTCTTT; cdr3_aa: CASSYGGREAFF